The subject of this entry is one T cell receptor (beta chain). Its antigen has not been determined. Base qualities are not recorded, but no much larger clone differs from it by a single base. Whole blood was collected in K2EDTA tubes by collaborating institutions according to the institutions' own protocols. For TCRbeta analysis, collaborators shipped samples in one of three forms: frozen whole blood, isolated PBMCs, or DNA extracted from either of those sample types. From V the trimming removes 4 bases and from J it removes 0 bases, while the gene matches leave 7 bases of the junction unaccounted for. CDR1 and CDR2 were assigned from the germline V gene as MNHEY and SVGAGI. The cysteine opens and the phenylalanine closes a CDR3 of 16 amino acids. Left in the record is the CDR3 DNA by itself, 48 bases read in frame from the first base. This sample was taken from a study of blood T cell repertoires in COVID-19 (dated by TCRdb to about 2020). About the investigation overall: Samples covering the acute and convalescent phases of COVID-19 were provided by collaborators in the United States, Italy and Spain. The prospective study material was composed of cDNA or gDNA derived from T cells, B-cell-depleted T cells, or PBMCs. Subjects who had been exposed to COVID-19, were actively infected with it, or had recovered from it provided the deeply sampled blood TCRbeta repertoires that made up the dataset. A freely available public database, intended as a resource for researchers studying the immune response to SARS-CoV-2, is where the repertoires were released. Samples came from the ongoing ImmuneRACE study (first 160 participants) plus 1,254 subjects from 6 global collaborators. A de-identified subject ID, COVID-19 status, age in years and sex were almost always included in the sample metadata. HLA class I and class II types, where available, came from metadata supplied by the sample provider rather than from assay-based typing.

The immunoSEQ Assay, a bias-controlled multiplex PCR, was used to amplify TCRbeta CDR3 regions from genomic DNA. From the authors' description of their analysis: Within the assay, amplification of reference gene primers was used to estimate how many nucleated cells each sample contained. Sequence reads were collapsed and filtered to measure the absolute abundance of every unique TCRbeta CDR3 rearrangement. For each sample, productive Simpson clonality was calculated by taking the square root of Simpson's diversity index across productive rearrangements. What TCRdb holds here is the immuneACCESS table cut down to in-frame rearrangements. Part of the clones is not present; checked against another copy, under half of the missing clones reflect an unresolved V gene, and the others are unexplained. The V and J calls and clone size are taken from that table; D and trimming were inferred from the DNA. The sample profile shows tens of thousands of clones; approximately 88% of them were found once. The leading ten clones occupy about 2.5% of the sample.

Overall study results and their limits: Clinical and demographic metadata were provided uncurated, with the amount varying by source and participant.

This clonotype originated in a man aged 45 to 65 with acute or convalescent COVID-19. Sequenced input: peripheral blood. The chain couples TRBV6-5 to TRBJ2-7, and TRBD1 aligns with 9 junction nucleotides. The CDR3 protein is CASSFTGGAGSYEQYF. The nucleotide sequence is given as TGTGCCAGCAGTTTCACAGGGGGCGCTGGCTCCTACGAGCAGTACTTC.